The rows below give T cell receptor beta chains drawn from one sample of a study of blood T cell repertoires in COVID-19. Data came from immunoSEQ multiplex PCR; TCRdb stores just in-frame clones and leaves some out. Of 200,000 to 250,000 clones in the sample, 86% were seen once. The sequencing sample was made of PBMCs or T cells enriched from blood (not recorded which). The receptors come from a man in his forties who had recovered from COVID-19. CDR3s include the opening cysteine and the closing phenylalanine or tryptophan. D genes are given only for firm matches. Where a row states a size, it is once, few, many or the class of an expanded clone; other rows omit it.

NA	TRBV5-1	TRBJ1-2	NA	CASSLDGAADYGYTF	TGCGCCAGCAGCCTCGACGGAGCCGCCGACTATGGCTACACCTTC
NA	TRBV11-3	TRBJ2-7	NA	CASSATGSEQYF	TGTGCCAGCAGCGCCACAGGATCCGAGCAGTACTTC
TRBD1	TRBV4-1	TRBJ1-4	NA	CASSHITGQGREKLFF	TGCGCCAGCAGCCACATAACGGGACAGGGAAGGGAAAAACTGTTTTTT
TRBD2	TRBV19	TRBJ2-1	NA	CASSIPAGAYNEQFF	TGTGCCAGTAGTATACCAGCGGGAGCCTACAATGAGCAGTTCTTC
TRBD1	TRBV3-1/TRBV3-2	TRBJ1-3	NA	CASSWDRGSSGNTIYF	TGTGCCAGCAGCTGGGACAGGGGGTCATCCGGAAACACCATATATTTT
TRBD2	TRBV5-1	TRBJ2-3	once	CASSLLSGGIDTQYF	TGCGCCAGCAGCTTGCTTAGCGGGGGGATAGATACGCAGTATTTT
NA	TRBV29-1	TRBJ1-2	NA	CSVELGQSLYGYTF	TGCAGCGTTGAATTAGGACAGAGTCTCTATGGCTACACCTTC
TRBD1	TRBV5-1	TRBJ1-5	NA	CASGTDRVAQPQHF	TGCGCCAGCGGAACGGACAGGGTGGCTCAGCCCCAGCATTTT
TRBD1	TRBV18	TRBJ2-5	NA	CASSPPQGQGQETQYF	TGTGCCAGCTCACCCCCACAGGGACAGGGTCAAGAGACCCAGTACTTC
TRBD1	TRBV5-1	TRBJ1-6	few	CASSWDRDNSPLHF	TGCGCCAGCAGCTGGGACAGGGACAATTCACCCCTCCACTTT
TRBD1	TRBV11-2	TRBJ2-2	once	CASSLDLGQAKNTGELFF	TGTGCCAGCAGCTTAGATCTTGGACAGGCGAAAAACACCGGGGAGCTGTTTTTT
NA	TRBV18	TRBJ2-5	NA	CASSPPGLDQETQYF	TGTGCCAGCTCACCACCGGGGCTGGACCAAGAGACCCAGTACTTC
TRBD1	TRBV7-9	TRBJ2-7	NA	CASSLGQGAYEQYF	TGTGCCAGCAGCTTAGGTCAGGGGGCCTACGAGCAGTACTTC
NA	TRBV4-1	TRBJ1-6	once	CASSQVRDSYYSPLHF	TGCGCCAGCAGCCAAGTAAGGGACTCGTACTACTCACCCCTCCACTTT
TRBD1	TRBV3-1/TRBV3-2	TRBJ1-3	NA	CASSQRRRDRGSGNTIYF	TGTGCCAGCAGCCAGCGACGCCGGGACAGGGGATCTGGAAACACCATATATTTT
NA	TRBV12-5	TRBJ1-5	NA	CASGPGGVQPQHF	TGTGCTAGTGGCCCCGGAGGGGTGCAGCCCCAGCATTTT
NA	TRBV30	TRBJ2-2	NA	CAWTKMRVPGELFF	TGTGCCTGGACGAAGATGAGGGTTCCCGGGGAGCTGTTTTTT
TRBD1	TRBV2	TRBJ1-2	few	CASRPGQALSYGYTF	TGTGCCAGCAGGCCGGGACAGGCTCTTAGCTATGGCTACACCTTC
NA	TRBV7-9	TRBJ2-1	NA	CASSYLDRARGNEQFF	TGTGCCAGCAGCTATCTAGACAGGGCGCGGGGTAATGAGCAGTTCTTC
TRBD1	TRBV7-9	TRBJ1-2	NA	CASSPRAWDRGFYGYTF	TGTGCCAGCAGCCCCCGGGCCTGGGACAGGGGGTTTTATGGCTACACCTTC
TRBD2	TRBV29-1	TRBJ2-5	NA	CSVGPLAGGPETQYF	TGCAGCGTTGGCCCATTGGCGGGAGGGCCGGAGACCCAGTACTTC
TRBD2	TRBV4-1	TRBJ2-7	NA	CASSRGLAGTTYEQYF	TGCGCCAGCAGCCGTGGACTAGCGGGGACAACCTACGAGCAGTACTTC
NA	TRBV6-5	TRBJ1-2	NA	CASSITGSGYTF	TGTGCCAGCAGCATTACAGGCAGTGGCTACACCTTC
NA	TRBV5-1	TRBJ2-1	NA	CASSLAGYNNEQFF	TGCGCCAGCAGCTTGGCCGGGTACAACAATGAGCAGTTCTTC
NA	TRBV10-2	TRBJ2-2	once	CASLPGGNTGELFF	TGCGCCAGCCTTCCAGGAGGGAACACCGGGGAGCTGTTTTTT
TRBD1	TRBV5-8	TRBJ1-2	NA	CASSSGQGAYGYTF	TGTGCCAGCAGCTCGGGACAGGGGGCCTATGGCTACACCTTC
NA	TRBV30	TRBJ1-5	NA	CAWSAGFHYQPQHF	TGTGCCTGGAGTGCAGGGTTTCACTATCAGCCCCAGCATTTT
NA	TRBV28	TRBJ1-3	once	CASRGSGNTIYF	TGTGCCTCGCGGGGCTCTGGAAACACCATATATTTT
NA	TRBV7-3	TRBJ1-2	NA	CASSLDLGGFGYTF	TGTGCCAGCAGCTTAGACCTCGGGGGGTTCGGCTACACCTTC
NA	TRBV3-1/TRBV3-2	TRBJ2-5	NA	CASSQDKGAQETQYF	TGTGCCAGCAGCCAAGACAAAGGGGCGCAAGAGACCCAGTACTTC
TRBD1	TRBV23-1	TRBJ2-6	NA	CASSHYRGRGGANVLTF	TGCGCCAGCAGTCACTACAGGGGGCGAGGAGGGGCCAACGTCCTGACTTTC
NA	TRBV21-1	TRBJ1-1	NA	CASSKRSRGRLRTEAFF	TGTGCCAGCAGCAAAAGGAGCAGGGGGCGCCTCAGGACTGAAGCTTTCTTT
NA	TRBV19	TRBJ1-4	NA	CASSMQDVGGGEKLFF	TGTGCCAGTAGTATGCAGGACGTCGGGGGAGGTGAAAAACTGTTTTTT
TRBD1	TRBV7-8	TRBJ1-5	NA	CASSFEGGVGNQPQHF	TGTGCCAGCAGCTTCGAAGGGGGCGTGGGCAATCAGCCCCAGCATTTT
TRBD1	TRBV6-5	TRBJ1-2	NA	CASSTQTGDYGYTF	TGTGCCAGCAGTACCCAGACAGGGGACTATGGCTACACCTTC
NA	TRBV3-1/TRBV3-2	TRBJ2-5	NA	CASSQDLATRETQYF	TGTGCCAGCAGCCAAGATCTAGCCACCAGAGAGACCCAGTACTTC
NA	TRBV12-3/TRBV12-4	TRBJ1-3	NA	CASSFREGNTIYF	TGTGCCAGCAGTTTTCGGGAAGGAAACACCATATATTTT
NA	TRBV5-1	TRBJ1-1	NA	CASSRGGENTEAFF	TGCGCCAGCAGCCGGGGCGGGGAGAACACTGAAGCTTTCTTT
NA	TRBV14	TRBJ2-2	once	CASSPRTAPNTGELFF	TGTGCCAGCAGCCCAAGGACAGCCCCGAACACCGGGGAGCTGTTTTTT
NA	TRBV18	TRBJ1-6	few	CASSQTGWPALDSPLHF	TGTGCCAGCTCACAAACAGGGTGGCCGGCCCTAGATTCACCCCTCCACTTT
NA	TRBV24-1	TRBJ2-3	NA	CATSDEDTQYF	TGTGCCACCAGTGATGAGGATACGCAGTATTTT
NA	TRBV7-8	TRBJ2-3	NA	CASSSRDMGKTQYF	TGTGCCAGCAGCTCCCGGGACATGGGGAAGACGCAGTATTTT
TRBD2	TRBV18	TRBJ2-7	NA	CASSREAGANEQYF	TGTGCCAGCTCACGGGAAGCGGGAGCGAACGAGCAGTACTTC
TRBD1	TRBV28	TRBJ1-2	once	CASTIGSGTGFGYTF	TGTGCCAGCACCATAGGCTCCGGGACAGGGTTTGGCTACACCTTC
TRBD2	TRBV5-6	TRBJ2-7	NA	CASRSGTSGRSYEQYF	TGTGCCAGCAGATCCGGGACTAGCGGACGGTCCTACGAGCAGTACTTC
NA	TRBV3-1/TRBV3-2	TRBJ2-7	NA	CASSQEIYGSYEQYF	TGTGCCAGCAGCCAAGAAATTTACGGGAGTTACGAGCAGTACTTC
TRBD1	TRBV6-2/TRBV6-3	TRBJ2-2	NA	CASSENRGELFF	TGTGCCAGCAGCGAGAACAGGGGCGAGCTGTTTTTT
NA	TRBV27	TRBJ1-2	NA	CASSLSRGSVNGYTF	TGTGCCAGCAGTTTATCTCGCGGGTCCGTAAACGGCTACACCTTC
NA	TRBV11-3	TRBJ1-1	NA	CASSLRLGAEAFF	TGTGCCAGCAGCTTACGTTTAGGGGCTGAAGCTTTCTTT
TRBD2	TRBV7-6	TRBJ2-1	NA	CASSTIRGGALDEQFF	TGTGCCAGCAGCACCATCCGCGGGGGGGCCTTAGATGAGCAGTTCTTC
NA	TRBV18	TRBJ1-1	NA	CASSPGHENTEAFF	TGTGCCAGCTCACCAGGACACGAGAACACTGAAGCTTTCTTT
TRBD2	TRBV5-4	TRBJ2-5	NA	CASSYAGVQETQYF	TGTGCCAGCAGCTATGCGGGGGTTCAAGAGACCCAGTACTTC
NA	TRBV6-5	TRBJ2-5	NA	CASSPNRVPLETQYF	TGTGCCAGCAGTCCAAACAGGGTGCCTCTAGAGACCCAGTACTTC